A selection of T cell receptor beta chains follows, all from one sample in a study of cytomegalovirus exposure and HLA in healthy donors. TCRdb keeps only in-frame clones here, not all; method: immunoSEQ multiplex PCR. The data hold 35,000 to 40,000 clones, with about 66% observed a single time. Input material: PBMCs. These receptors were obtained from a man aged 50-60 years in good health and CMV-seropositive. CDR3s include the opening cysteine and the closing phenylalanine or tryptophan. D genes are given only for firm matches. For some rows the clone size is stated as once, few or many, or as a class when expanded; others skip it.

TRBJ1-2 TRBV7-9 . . TGTGCCAGCAGCTTAGGGGAGCCTTGGGAAACTAACTATGGCTACACCTTC CASSLGEPWETNYGYTF
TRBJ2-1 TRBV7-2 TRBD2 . TGTGCCAGCAGCCCGCGGACTAGTTCCTACAATGAGCAGTTCTTC CASSPRTSSYNEQFF
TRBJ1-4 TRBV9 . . TGTGCCAGCAGCGTAGAAGGTCTAGATGAAAAACTGTTTTTT CASSVEGLDEKLFF
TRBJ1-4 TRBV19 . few TGTGCCAGTAGTATAGGTGGGCGAGATGAAAAACTGTTTTTT CASSIGGRDEKLFF
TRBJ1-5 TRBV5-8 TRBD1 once TGTGCCAGCAGCCGGGACAGGGGATCCCTACATCAGCCCCAGCATTTT CASSRDRGSLHQPQHF
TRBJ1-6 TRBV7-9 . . TGTGCCAGCATAATGGAGGAGGGCGGGAATTCACCCCTCCACTTT CASIMEEGGNSPLHF
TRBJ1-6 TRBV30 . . TGTGCCTGGAGTGTACTGACTATAAATTCACCCCTCCACTTT CAWSVLTINSPLHF
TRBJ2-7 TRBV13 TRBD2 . TGTGCCAGCAGCTCGCAAGCGGGGGTTTTCTTC CASSSQAGVFF
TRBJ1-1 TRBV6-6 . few TGTGCCAGCAGTTACTCGAGCCGAAGAGAGACTGAAGCTTTCTTT CASSYSSRRETEAFF
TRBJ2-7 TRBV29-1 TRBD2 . TGCAGCGTTGAGCGACTAGCGGGGGGCCTCTACGAGCAGTACTTC CSVERLAGGLYEQYF
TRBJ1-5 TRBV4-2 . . TGTGCCAGCAGCCAAGATCGAGGGCTTTCTCAGCCCCAGCATTTT CASSQDRGLSQPQHF
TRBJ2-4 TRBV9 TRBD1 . TGTGCCAGCAGCCCCCGGACAGGGGACATTGAGATGAACAAAAACATTCAGTACTTC CASSPRTGDIEMNKNIQYF
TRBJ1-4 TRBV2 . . TGTGCCAGCAGTCTTATTGCAACTAATGAAAAACTGTTTTTT CASSLIATNEKLFF
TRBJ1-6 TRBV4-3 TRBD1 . TGCGCCAGCAGCCGGCTCGTGGGGACAGAGTATAATTCACCCCTCCACTTT CASSRLVGTEYNSPLHF
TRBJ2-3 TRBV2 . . TGTGCCAGCAGTGAGAAGGGGGGGTCCCGCACAGATACGCAGTATTTT CASSEKGGSRTDTQYF
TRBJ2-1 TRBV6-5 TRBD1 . TGTGCCAGCAGTTTCTCCGGGACAGGGCGCGATGAGCAGTTCTTC CASSFSGTGRDEQFF
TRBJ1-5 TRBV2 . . TGTGCCAGCCGGGACATTAGCAATCAGCCCCAGCATTTT CASRDISNQPQHF
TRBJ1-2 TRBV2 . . TGTGCCAGCAGTGCCCCGACAGTTTATGGCTACACCTTC CASSAPTVYGYTF
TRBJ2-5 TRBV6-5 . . TGTGCCAGCCGGAGGGTTTTGTACCAAGAGACCCAGTACTTC CASRRVLYQETQYF
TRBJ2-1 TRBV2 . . TGTGCCAGCCAAGAGTTGGAGGAGCAGTTCTTC CASQELEEQFF
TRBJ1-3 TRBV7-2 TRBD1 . TGTGCAACGGGGGGGCAGGGGGGACCTGGAAACACCATATATTTT CATGGQGGPGNTIYF
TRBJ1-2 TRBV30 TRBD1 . TGTGCCTGGAGTACCTTGACAGGGGCTGGCTACACCTTC CAWSTLTGAGYTF